A selection of T cell receptor beta chains follows, all from one sample in a study of shared clonotypes between healthy human individuals. The method was immunoSEQ multiplex PCR; TCRdb's version includes in-frame clones alone and lacks a portion of them. The table lists about 480,000 clones, 60% to 80% of them singletons. Sequenced: PBMCs. Receptors were obtained from a woman in her forties in good health. Some clones in this sample may be carry-over from other donors' samples. Each CDR3 is given with its conserved first and last residue. The D gene is left open where the match is weak. Only part of the rows carry a size: once, few, many, or a class if the clone is expanded.

v_call	d_call	clone_size	j_call	cdr3_nt	cdr3_aa
TRBV28	.	.	TRBJ2-1	TGTGCCAGCAGTTTAAGCATGGACAGAATTAGGGACAATGAGCAGTTCTTC	CASSLSMDRIRDNEQFF
TRBV6-5	TRBD1	.	TRBJ2-7	TGTGCCAGCAGTTACGGACAGGGATACTACGAGCAGTACTTC	CASSYGQGYYEQYF
TRBV15	TRBD1	once	TRBJ2-7	TGTGCCACCAGCAGGGTGACAGGGGGCTACGAGCAGTACTTC	CATSRVTGGYEQYF
TRBV5-1	.	.	TRBJ2-7	TGCGCCAGCAGCTTGGGACGGGAGCGATACGAGCAGTACTTC	CASSLGRERYEQYF
TRBV6-1	.	.	TRBJ2-2	TGTGCCAGCAGTGGCAGGAACACCGGGGAGCTGTTTTTT	CASSGRNTGELFF
TRBV7-3	TRBD2	.	TRBJ2-1	TGTGCCAGCAGCCCCCGGGGGACGGGAGGGCCTCGCAATGAGCAGTTCTTC	CASSPRGTGGPRNEQFF
TRBV7-9	.	.	TRBJ2-7	TGTGCCAGCAGCCCGCCGGGGTCCCACGAGCAGTACTTC	CASSPPGSHEQYF
TRBV27	TRBD1	.	TRBJ2-1	TGTGCCAGCAGGGTGACTTGGACAGGGTCTTTATCAAATGAGCAGTTCTTC	CASRVTWTGSLSNEQFF
TRBV2	.	.	TRBJ1-2	TGTGCCAGCAGTCAAGGGACATTCCCGCTCTATGGCTACACCTTC	CASSQGTFPLYGYTF
TRBV18	TRBD1	.	TRBJ2-5	TGTGCCAGCTCTCGCGGACAGGACCAAGAGACCCAGTACTTC	CASSRGQDQETQYF
TRBV30	.	.	TRBJ1-4	TGTGCCTGGGGAGGAGGCGGGGACGATGAAAAACTGTTTTTT	CAWGGGGDDEKLFF
TRBV15	.	.	TRBJ1-1	TGTGCCACCAGAAACTACAACACTGAAGCTTTCTTT	CATRNYNTEAFF
TRBV7-9	TRBD1	.	TRBJ1-1	TGTGCCAGCAGCCCTCGACAGGGGCCCACTGAAGCTTTCTTT	CASSPRQGPTEAFF
TRBV25-1	.	many	TRBJ2-1	TGTGCCAGCACCGAGTGGGGTTACAATGAGCAGTTCTTC	CASTEWGYNEQFF
TRBV18	.	.	TRBJ2-3	TGTGCCAGCTCACCACGTATTAGCGGCTTATCTAGCACAGATACGCAGTATTTT	CASSPRISGLSSTDTQYF
TRBV7-2	TRBD1	.	TRBJ2-7	TGTGCCAGCAGCCACCTTAGGGCAGGGGGCTTCTACGAGCAGTACTTC	CASSHLRAGGFYEQYF
TRBV19	TRBD1	.	TRBJ1-5	TGTGCCAGTAGTGTTGGAGGGGGCGGGCCCCAGCATTTT	CASSVGGGGPQHF
TRBV7-6	.	once	TRBJ2-7	TGTGCCAGCAGCTTAGCACTGGCGTCCGAGCAGTACTTC	CASSLALASEQYF
TRBV7-3	.	.	TRBJ2-1	TGTGCCAGCAGCTTAAGCGGAACAAACAATGAGCAGTTCTTC	CASSLSGTNNEQFF
TRBV5-1	.	.	TRBJ2-5	TGCGCCAGCAGCACCACAGGGGAGGTTTTTTATGAGACCCAGTACTTC	CASSTTGEVFYETQYF
TRBV5-1	TRBD2	.	TRBJ2-5	TGCGCCAGCAGCTTGGAACTAGCGGGGACCCAAGAGACCCAGTACTTC	CASSLELAGTQETQYF
TRBV6-5	TRBD1	.	TRBJ1-2	TGTGCCAGCAGTCCGAGGACAGGGAGGGTTGGCTACACCTTC	CASSPRTGRVGYTF
TRBV5-4	TRBD1	.	TRBJ1-2	TGTGCCAGCAGCCGGACAGGGAGCTATGGCTACACCTTC	CASSRTGSYGYTF
TRBV4-2	TRBD2	.	TRBJ2-7	TGTGCCAGCAGCCCCGCCACTAGCGGTATTTCCTACGAGCAGTACTTC	CASSPATSGISYEQYF
TRBV5-6	TRBD1	.	TRBJ1-2	TGTGCCAGCAGCTTGGCCAAGGGGGCACGGGGCTACACCTTC	CASSLAKGARGYTF
TRBV7-8	.	.	TRBJ1-4	TGTGCCAGCAGCTTAGGAGGACAGCTTAATGAAAAACTGTTTTTT	CASSLGGQLNEKLFF
TRBV7-9	.	few	TRBJ2-1	TGTGCCAGCGGAACCCTTCACAATGAGCAGTTCTTC	CASGTLHNEQFF
TRBV7-3	TRBD2	.	TRBJ2-5	TGTGCCAGCAGCTTAATGTCTAGCGGGAGTGAGACCCAGTACTTC	CASSLMSSGSETQYF
TRBV5-4	.	.	TRBJ2-1	TGTGCCAGCAGCTCGGGGGGCGGGAACTCCTACAATGAGCAGTTCTTC	CASSSGGGNSYNEQFF
TRBV5-8	.	.	TRBJ1-1	TGTGCCAGCAGCCTCGGACCACCGGGGGACACTGAAGCTTTCTTT	CASSLGPPGDTEAFF
TRBV6-6	.	.	TRBJ2-2	TGTGCCAGCAGCCGGGACACCGCCGGGGAGCTGTTTTTT	CASSRDTAGELFF
TRBV5-1	TRBD1	once	TRBJ2-3	TGCGCCAGCAGCCCCGGACAGGGATCGGATACGCAGTATTTT	CASSPGQGSDTQYF
TRBV5-1	.	.	TRBJ2-5	TGCGCCAGCAGCTTGGCTGGGCAGACCCAGTACTTC	CASSLAGQTQYF
TRBV19	.	.	TRBJ2-6	TGTGCCAGTAGGACCAACAGCCCAGGGAAGTGGGCCAACGTCCTGACTTTC	CASRTNSPGKWANVLTF
TRBV19	TRBD1	.	TRBJ1-2	TGTGCCAGCGGGCGAACAGGGGGCTCCCCTAACTATGGCTACACCTTC	CASGRTGGSPNYGYTF
TRBV4-1	.	many	TRBJ2-1	TGCGCCAGCAGCCAAGGGTGGTTATGGGCCCCGCAAAAGGAGCAGTTCTTC	CASSQGWLWAPQKEQFF
TRBV7-9	.	few	TRBJ1-2	TGTGCCAGCAGCTTACAGGACTATGGCTACACCTTC	CASSLQDYGYTF
TRBV9	.	.	TRBJ1-1	TGTGCCAGCAGCCCCGGTGGGGGCACTGAAGCTTTCTTT	CASSPGGGTEAFF
TRBV9	.	.	TRBJ2-2	TGTGCCAGCCAGGGGACCAACACCGGGGAGCTGTTTTTT	CASQGTNTGELFF
TRBV5-1	.	.	TRBJ2-3	TGCGCCAGCAGCTTGCGGAGCGGTAGGGATGGCACAGATACGCAGTATTTT	CASSLRSGRDGTDTQYF
TRBV5-8	TRBD1	.	TRBJ2-5	TGTGCCAGCAGTTACACGTGGGGACAGGCGGGGGAGACCCAGTACTTC	CASSYTWGQAGETQYF
TRBV29-1	TRBD2	.	TRBJ2-5	TGCAGCGTTCCTGCTAGCGGATGGTACCAAGAGACCCAGTACTTC	CSVPASGWYQETQYF
TRBV5-4	TRBD2	.	TRBJ2-1	TGTGCCAGCAGCCCGTTCGGCGGGGGTACCTACAATGAGCAGTTCTTC	CASSPFGGGTYNEQFF
TRBV19	.	.	TRBJ2-2	TGTGCCAGTAGCCGTCTGGGTGTGAGCTCTTCCGGGGAGCTGTTTTTT	CASSRLGVSSSGELFF
TRBV9	TRBD2	.	TRBJ2-2	TGTGCCAGCAGCGTAGGCGGGAGAAGCACCGGGGAGCTGTTTTTT	CASSVGGRSTGELFF
TRBV10-3	.	.	TRBJ2-5	TGTGCCATCAGTGAGTCTATACAGGGCCGGACCCAGTACTTC	CAISESIQGRTQYF
TRBV7-3	.	.	TRBJ2-1	TGTGCCAGCAGCAATCTAGCCAAAGGGCCCTACAATGAGCAGTTCTTC	CASSNLAKGPYNEQFF
TRBV6-1	TRBD1	.	TRBJ1-6	TGTGCCAGCAGTGCCCCCGGGACAGGGGGGTCACCCCTCCACTTT	CASSAPGTGGSPLHF
TRBV7-6	.	.	TRBJ2-3	TGTGCCAGCAGCTTAGCGGGAGAGGGGGCAGATACGCAGTATTTT	CASSLAGEGADTQYF
TRBV5-1	TRBD1	.	TRBJ2-7	TGCGCCAGCAGCTTGGGGGCAGGGGGCGTAAACGAGCAGTACTTC	CASSLGAGGVNEQYF
TRBV28	TRBD1	few	TRBJ2-3	TGTGCCAGCAGTTTCCCTGGGACAGGGCTAGATACGCAGTATTTT	CASSFPGTGLDTQYF
TRBV19	TRBD1	.	TRBJ1-2	TGTGCCAGTGGTACAGGGGCTGTCTATGGCTACACCTTC	CASGTGAVYGYTF
TRBV28	.	.	TRBJ2-5	TGTGCCAGCAGCGGGCCGGAGACCCAGTACTTC	CASSGPETQYF
TRBV25-1	TRBD1	.	TRBJ2-7	TGTGCCAGCAGTGCCCCGGACAGGGGAAGCTCCTACGAGCAGTACTTC	CASSAPDRGSSYEQYF
TRBV30	.	.	TRBJ2-1	TGTGCCTGGAGTCCCCGGACCAATGAGCAGTTCTTC	CAWSPRTNEQFF
TRBV15	.	few	TRBJ2-7	TGTGCCACCAGCAGAGAAAAAGGTGTAAGCTACGAGCAGTACTTC	CATSREKGVSYEQYF